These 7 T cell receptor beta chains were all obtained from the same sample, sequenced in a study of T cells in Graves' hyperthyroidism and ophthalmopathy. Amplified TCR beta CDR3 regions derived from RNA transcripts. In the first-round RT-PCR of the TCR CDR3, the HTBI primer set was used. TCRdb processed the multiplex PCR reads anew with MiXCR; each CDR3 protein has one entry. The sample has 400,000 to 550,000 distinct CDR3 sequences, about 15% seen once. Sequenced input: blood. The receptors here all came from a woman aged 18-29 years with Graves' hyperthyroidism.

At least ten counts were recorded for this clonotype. This chain's CDR3 is CSASTGLAVQETQYF. CDR3 bases: TGCAGTGCTAGTACGGGACTAGCGGTCCAAGAGACCCAGTACTTC. This chain uses TRBV20-1 with TRBJ2-5, with 11 bases fitting TRBD2. V shed 3 bases and J 1 base; nucleotides not matched to a gene: 4. This CDR3 is 15 amino acids long. Germline V gene data show CDR1 as DFQATT and CDR2 as SNEGSKA (reference sequence).

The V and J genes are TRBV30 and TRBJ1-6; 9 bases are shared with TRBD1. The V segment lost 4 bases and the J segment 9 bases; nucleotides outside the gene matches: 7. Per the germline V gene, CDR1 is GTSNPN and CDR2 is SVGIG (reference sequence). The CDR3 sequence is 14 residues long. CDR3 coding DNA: TGTGCCTGGAATGTACAGGGGGCTGGTTCACCCCTCCACTTT. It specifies CAWNVQGAGSPLHF.

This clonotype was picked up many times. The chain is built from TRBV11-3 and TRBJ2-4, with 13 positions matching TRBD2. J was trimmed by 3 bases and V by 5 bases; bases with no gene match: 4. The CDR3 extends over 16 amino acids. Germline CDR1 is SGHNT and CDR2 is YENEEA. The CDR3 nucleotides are TGTGCCAGCAGCCGGACTAGCGGGAGTGTCAAAAACATTCAGTACTTC. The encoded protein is CASSRTSGSVKNIQYF.

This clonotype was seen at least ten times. CDR3 in amino acids: CASSRQTNYEQYV. The CDR3 DNA reads as TGTGCCAGCAGTCGACAGACCAATTACGAGCAGTACGTC. This chain links TRBV2 with TRBJ2-7, with a possible D match to TRBD1 (5 bases). The CDR3 is made up of 13 amino acids. Germline values: CDR1 SNHLY, CDR2 FYNNEI. Between the trimmed V and J ends, which lost 5 bases and 4 bases, there was a span of 12 bases.

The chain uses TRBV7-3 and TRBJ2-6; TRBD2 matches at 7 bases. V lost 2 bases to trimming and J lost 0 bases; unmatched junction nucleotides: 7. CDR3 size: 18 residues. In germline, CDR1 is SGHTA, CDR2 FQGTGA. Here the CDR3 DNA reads TGTGCCAGCAGCTTACCCCCAACGGGGGGCTCTGGGGCCAACGTCCTGACTTTC. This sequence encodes CASSLPPTGGSGANVLTF. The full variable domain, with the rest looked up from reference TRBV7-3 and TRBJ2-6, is GAGVSQTPSNKVTEKGKYVELRCDPISGHTALYWYRQSLGQGPEFLIYFQGTGAADDSGLPNDRFFAVRPEGSVSTLKIQRTERGDSAVYLCASSLPPTGGSGANVLTFGAGSRLTVL.

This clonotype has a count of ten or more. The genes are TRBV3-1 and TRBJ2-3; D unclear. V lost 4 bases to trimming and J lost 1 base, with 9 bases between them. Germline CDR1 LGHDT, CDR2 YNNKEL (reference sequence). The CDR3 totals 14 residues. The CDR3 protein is CASSRDMGTDTQYF. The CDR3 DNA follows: TGTGCCAGCAGCCGTGACATGGGCACAGATACGCAGTATTTT.

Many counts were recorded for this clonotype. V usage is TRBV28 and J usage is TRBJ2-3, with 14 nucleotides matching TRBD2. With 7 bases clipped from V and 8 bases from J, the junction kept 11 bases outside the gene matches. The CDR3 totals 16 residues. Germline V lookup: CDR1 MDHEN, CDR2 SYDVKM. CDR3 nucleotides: TGTGCCAGCACTTACTCGGGACTAGCGGGAGTAGGTACGCAGTATTTT. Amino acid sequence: CASTYSGLAGVGTQYF.